A single sample is the source of the 3 T cell receptor beta chains below, sequenced in a study of blood T cell repertoires in COVID-19. Sequencing used immunoSEQ multiplex PCR; TCRdb keeps in-frame clones, though not all of them. The sample shows 60,000 to 95,000 clones, approximately 88% of them seen only once. The sample was peripheral blood. These receptors originate from a woman in her forties or fifties with acute or convalescent COVID-19.

This chain connects TRBV4-1 to TRBJ2-7, with 10 bases matching TRBD2. The germline gives CDR1 MGHRA, CDR2 YSYEKL. The CDR3 extends over 18 amino acids. The junction had 12 bases not matched to a gene; V was cut back by 0 bases and J by 4 bases. The CDR3 loop is CASSQDPLAGEMYYEQYF. CDR3 bases: TGCGCCAGCAGCCAAGATCCCCTAGCGGGGGAGATGTATTACGAGCAGTACTTC.

In the case of this clone: The sample has other DNA sequences that encode this CDR3 too. The chain uses TRBV28 and TRBJ1-5; possible D gene TRBD1, 5 bases. With 6 bases removed from V and 1 base from J, the gap between germline ends came to 10 bases. The CDR3 spans 14 residues. Germline V gene sequence: CDR1 MDHEN, CDR2 SYDVKM. Written as DNA, the CDR3 is TGTGCCAGCAGCTCGGGGGGGAGCAATCAGCCCCAGCATTTT. It encodes CASSSGGSNQPQHF.

The chain links TRBV5-6 to TRBJ2-7, with a tentative D call TRBD2 (6 bases). V was clipped by 5 bases and J by 3 bases, with 12 bases between them. Germline V gene sequence: CDR1 SGHDT, CDR2 YYEEEE. The CDR3 has 13 amino acids. The CDR3 coding sequence is TGTGCCAGCAGGCCGACTAGTAACTACGAGCAGTACTTC. Protein sequence: CASRPTSNYEQYF.